The clone carrying this T cell receptor beta chain was counted ten times or more. Its antigen is not identified. Unique molecular identifiers were incorporated into the prepared TCRbeta library. TCRdb re-called the PCR reads with MiXCR, one entry per CDR3 protein. The sample lists around 250,000 distinct CDR3 sequences, roughly 25% occurring once. These data are taken from a study of T-cell reconstitution after alpha-beta-depleted transplantation in children. General study findings and limits: As was reported, about two months after transplant, alpha-beta T cells came from several hundred expanded graft clones.

With 6 bases removed from V and 3 bases from J, the gap between germline ends came to 9 bases. Per the germline V gene, CDR1 is MDHEN and CDR2 is SYDVKM. The length of the CDR3 is 12 residues. This sequence was found in a girl aged 2 to 9 with Fanconi anemia, due to receive a stem cell transplant. The rearrangement uses TRBV28 and TRBJ2-7; D unclear. The material was PBMCs, obtained before TCRalphabeta/CD19-depleted stem cell transplant. CDR3 loop: CASSRLSYEQYF. The CDR3, as DNA: TGTGCCAGCAGCCGGCTAAGCTACGAGCAGTACTTC.